Presented here are 22 T cell receptor beta chains from one specimen sequenced in a study of blood T cell repertoires in COVID-19. Only in-frame clones appear in the TCRdb table, and some are missing; sequencing was by immunoSEQ multiplex PCR. The profile covers approximately 150,000 clones, with approximately 87% appearing a single time and about 5.7% taken by the ten largest. Sequences were obtained from peripheral blood. All receptors come from an elderly man with acute or convalescent COVID-19.

The rearrangement links TRBV21-1 to TRBJ2-5; the table assigns TRBD2, which was not confirmed against the DNA. TRBV21-1 constitutes a pseudogene. CDR3 size: 17 residues. The CDR3 nucleotides read TGTGCCAGCAGCGAGGGAGCGGGAGAGGAATGTAGAAAGACCCAGTACTTC. Its protein product is CASSEGAGEECRKTQYF.

This chain links TRBV2 with TRBJ1-2; perhaps TRBD1 as D (5 bases). This CDR3 spans 15 amino acids. V was pared by 8 bases and J by 1 base, with 17 bases between. Germline assignment: CDR1 SNHLY and CDR2 FYNNEI. CDR3 loop: CASGAMTTHNYGYTF. The CDR3 DNA follows: TGTGCCAGCGGGGCAATGACGACCCATAACTATGGCTACACCTTC.

This clone was picked up one time. J is TRBJ1-6 and V is TRBV4-1, with unresolved D. The germline V gene has CDR1 MGHRA and CDR2 YSYEKL. Trimming left V 3 bases short and J 5 bases short, with 2 bases between. This CDR3 contains 12 residues. The CDR3 DNA reads TGCGCCAGCAGCCACGATAATTCACCCCTCCACTTT. Its translation is CASSHDNSPLHF.

This chain links TRBV19 with TRBJ2-1, with 7 bases matching TRBD2. Trimming removed 8 bases from V and 6 bases from J; junction bases left unmatched: 1. The CDR3 contains 11 residues. Germline-derived CDR1 and CDR2 are LNHDA and SQIVND (reference sequence). The CDR3 spells CASGRVNEQFF. The CDR3 DNA sequence: TGTGCCAGTGGGAGGGTCAATGAGCAGTTCTTC.

CDR3 sequence reads: CASSMGLAGYSYNEQFF. The CDR3 DNA reads as TGTGCCAGTAGTATGGGACTAGCGGGCTACTCCTACAATGAGCAGTTCTTC. The rearrangement links TRBV19 to TRBJ2-1; 12 bases match TRBD2. Per germline, CDR1 LNHDA and CDR2 SQIVND (reference sequence). J was trimmed by 0 bases and V by 3 bases; bases with no gene match: 3. This CDR3 region has 17 residues.

V gene TRBV7-9 combines with J gene TRBJ2-3; 10 bases line up with TRBD2. The CDR3 is made up of 17 amino acids. Germline CDR1 SEHNR, CDR2 FQNEAQ (reference sequence). V gave up 2 bases and J gave up 6 bases; unmatched junction bases: 11. The CDR3 loop is CASSLRVGLAGADTQYF. The CDR3 region has the DNA TGTGCCAGCAGCTTAAGAGTCGGCCTAGCGGGAGCTGATACGCAGTATTTT. Using reference TRBV7-9 and TRBJ2-3 for the parts outside the CDR3, the full variable domain is DTGVSQNPRHKITKRGQNVTFRCDPISEHNRLYWYRQTLGQGPEFLTYFQNEAQLEKSRLLSDRFSAERPKGSFSTLEIQRTEQGDSAMYLCASSLRVGLAGADTQYFGPGTRLTVL.

The J gene is TRBJ2-1, the V gene TRBV10-2; D ambiguous. The V and J ends lost 7 bases and 9 bases respectively, with 10 bases between them. This CDR3 contains 11 residues. The V gene's germline CDR1 is WSHSY and CDR2 SAAADI. CDR3 coding DNA: TGCGCCAGCACTACCCTCGGTGAGCAGTTCTTC. Its translation is CASTTLGEQFF.

In its sample, this clone was seen once. This sequence joins TRBV7-3 and TRBJ2-1, with 10 bases lining up with TRBD2. The CDR3 is 15 residues long. CDR1 is SGHTA, CDR2 FQGTGA, per germline. Trimming removed 5 bases from V and 7 bases from J; junction bases left unmatched: 8. The CDR3 region has the DNA TGTGCCAGCAGCCGAGCGGGAGGGCCGGGTAATGAGCAGTTCTTC. It is translated as CASSRAGGPGNEQFF. The full variable domain, rest sourced from reference TRBV7-3 and TRBJ2-1, is GAGVSQTPSNKVTEKGKYVELRCDPISGHTALYWYRQSLGQGPEFLIYFQGTGAADDSGLPNDRFFAVRPEGSVSTLKIQRTERGDSAVYLCASSRAGGPGNEQFFGPGTRLTVL.

The chain combines TRBV3-1 (or the pseudogene TRBV3-2) with TRBJ1-6; 11 bases map to TRBD1. The CDR3 runs 15 residues. J was trimmed by 10 bases and V by 3 bases; bases with no gene match: 5. Germline V lookup: CDR1 LGHDT, CDR2 YNNKEL (reference sequence). The CDR3 reads CASSQTGTGGSPLHF. CDR3 in DNA: TGTGCCAGCAGCCAGACCGGGACAGGGGGATCACCCCTCCACTTT.

This clone was recorded only once. The chain couples TRBV6-6 to TRBJ1-6, with 8 bases lining up with TRBD1. In germline, CDR1 is MNHNY, CDR2 SVGAGI (reference sequence). V dropped 5 bases and J dropped 3; count of bases not matched to a gene: 12. The CDR3 loop spans 18 amino acids. CDR3 DNA: TGTGCCAGCAGTCCAGGACAGGGCTCCTTCGTCTATAATTCACCCCTCCACTTT. This gives the protein CASSPGQGSFVYNSPLHF.

This clone has just a few counts. The chain recombines TRBV10-1 with TRBJ2-1; 7 nucleotides match TRBD2. Losses at the gene ends were 2 bases for V and 3 bases for J; bases not matched to a gene: 4. The CDR3 runs to 15 residues. Germline V gene data show CDR1 as WNHNN and CDR2 as SYGVQD (reference sequence). The DNA of the CDR3 is TGCGCCAGCAGTGAGGCTAGCGGAAACTACAATGAGCAGTTCTTC. Protein sequence: CASSEASGNYNEQFF.

V is TRBV5-4 and J is TRBJ2-3; 8 bases agree with TRBD1. This CDR3 region has 14 residues. Trimming at V came to 3 bases and at J to 3 bases, leaving 3 bases not matched to a gene. Germline V gives CDR1 SGHNT, CDR2 YYREEE (reference sequence). The CDR3 loop is CASSSRTGTDTQYF. The CDR3 coding sequence is TGTGCCAGCAGCTCCAGGACAGGGACAGATACGCAGTATTTT.

This chain joins TRBV5-6 and TRBJ1-4; no clear D gene. The V end lost 4 bases, the J end lost 0 bases, and 13 bases lay between the germline ends. Germline CDR1 is SGHDT and CDR2 is YYEEEE. CDR3 length: 16 amino acids. The CDR3 coding sequence is TGTGCCAGCAGCCCAGGCTCGAAGTCAACTAATGAAAAACTGTTTTTT. Translation gives CASSPGSKSTNEKLFF.

The V and J genes are TRBV7-4 and TRBJ1-2; 7 bases line up with TRBD1. This CDR3 contains 21 residues. Germline values: CDR1 SGHVT, CDR2 SQSDAQ. J was trimmed by 3 bases and V by 1 base; bases with no gene match: 23. CDR3 in DNA: TGTGCCAGCAGCTTAGAGCTAGGAGAAGGGACAGACCCTCTCGAGGACTATGGCTACACCTTC. As protein: CASSLELGEGTDPLEDYGYTF.

This clone was observed a few times. The J gene is TRBJ2-5, the V gene TRBV6-1; 11 bases line up with TRBD2. This CDR3 spans 19 amino acids. The junction had 16 bases not matched to a gene; V was cut back by 2 bases and J by 5 bases. Germline CDR1 MNHNS, CDR2 SASEGT. Here the CDR3 reads CASSETIVGSGGARETQYF. CDR3 bases: TGTGCCAGCAGTGAAACGATTGTGGGTAGCGGGGGGGCACGGGAGACCCAGTACTTC.

The J gene is TRBJ2-3, the V gene TRBV6-5; TRBD2 matches 12 bases. Germline trimming cut 8 bases from V and 1 base from J; bases unmatched to any gene: 4. This CDR3 is built from 15 residues. Germline CDR1 is MNHEY and CDR2 is SVGAGI. The CDR3 region has the DNA TGTGCCAGCCAAAGGACTAGCGGGGGCACAGATACGCAGTATTTT. Translation: CASQRTSGGTDTQYF.

The chain recombines TRBV27 with TRBJ1-1, with 8 bases aligning to TRBD1. This CDR3 spans 13 amino acids. The V and J ends lost 6 bases and 6 bases, in that order; junction bases with no gene match: 6. Germline V gene lookup returns CDR1 MNHEY and CDR2 SMNVEV (reference sequence). CDR3: CASSRQGSAEAFF. CDR3 in DNA: TGTGCCAGCAGCAGACAGGGGAGCGCTGAAGCTTTCTTT.

The V and J genes are TRBV6-6 and TRBJ2-7, with 7 positions matching TRBD1. Germline V lookup: CDR1 MNHNY, CDR2 SVGAGI (reference sequence). J lost 2 bases, V lost 6 bases, and 13 bases had no gene match. The length of the CDR3 is 16 residues. The CDR3 spells CASRTRKGQITYEQYF. The DNA of the CDR3 is TGTGCCAGCAGGACACGGAAGGGACAGATTACCTACGAGCAGTACTTC.

This chain links TRBV5-1 with TRBJ1-2; D might be TRBD1 (5 bases). CDR3 length equals 16 residues. V was trimmed by 4 bases and J by 0 bases, leaving 16 bases between them. CDR1 is SGHRS, CDR2 YFSETQ, per germline. This chain's CDR3 is CASSPQPDSTNYGYTF. The CDR3 DNA sequence: TGCGCCAGCAGCCCACAACCCGACAGCACTAACTATGGCTACACCTTC. Supplemented by reference TRBV5-1 and TRBJ1-2, the full variable domain reads KAGVTQTPRYLIKTRGQQVTLSCSPISGHRSVSWYQQTPGQGLQFLFEYFSETQRNKGNFPGRFSGRQFSNSRSEMNVSTLELGDSALYLCASSPQPDSTNYGYTFGSGTRLTVV.

V gene TRBV6-6 combines with J gene TRBJ2-1, with 7 bases aligning to TRBD2. CDR1 is MNHNY, CDR2 SVGAGI, per germline (reference sequence). V shed 5 bases, J shed 7 bases, and the junction held 14 bases outside the gene matches. The CDR3 totals 16 residues. As DNA, the CDR3 is TGTGCCAGCAGTCGATTTGGCGGGAGTGGGAGGAATGAGCAGTTCTTC. Its protein is CASSRFGGSGRNEQFF.

The chain combines TRBV28 with TRBJ1-6; no clear D gene. The CDR3 sequence is 16 residues long. V lost 5 bases, J lost 4 bases, and 15 bases lay in between. Germline CDR1 MDHEN, CDR2 SYDVKM. In DNA, the CDR3 is TGTGCCAGCAGTCGGGATCCCGACCTTTATAATTCACCCCTCCACTTT. This codes for CASSRDPDLYNSPLHF.

The rearrangement links TRBV28 to TRBJ1-5; 7 nucleotides line up with TRBD1. CDR1 is MDHEN, CDR2 SYDVKM, per germline. CDR3 length: 15 residues. Losses at the gene ends were 8 bases for V and 4 bases for J; bases not matched to a gene: 11. In DNA form, the CDR3 reads TGTGCCAGCGTGGGACAGCAAACACTAAATCAGCCCCAGCATTTT. Translation: CASVGQQTLNQPQHF.